The 20 T cell receptor beta chains below were found in one sample sequenced in a study of blood T cell repertoires in COVID-19. Generated by immunoSEQ multiplex PCR, the TCRdb table keeps only in-frame clones and is missing some. The data show a few hundred thousand clones, 85% to 90% seen once. The sequenced material came from PBMCs or T cells enriched from blood (not recorded which). Receptors originate from a woman aged 18 to 35 who had recovered from COVID-19.

This sequence joins TRBV12-3 or TRBV12-4 and TRBJ1-5; D ambiguous. There are 13 residues in the CDR3. Trimming stripped 5 bases from V and 0 bases from J, with 5 bases between. The chain's CDR3 is CASSPYSNQPQHF. Here the CDR3 DNA reads TGTGCCAGCAGTCCTTATAGCAATCAGCCCCAGCATTTT.

The gene calls are TRBV28 and TRBJ1-1; TRBD1 is a possible D gene (5 bases). Deletions cut 2 bases from V and 4 bases from J, with 11 bases between. Germline CDR1 MDHEN, CDR2 SYDVKM. The CDR3 spans 14 residues. The CDR3 coding sequence is TGTGCCAGCAGTTTAGCACAGGCCTCCACTGAAGCTTTCTTT. The encoded protein is CASSLAQASTEAFF. Filled out from reference TRBV28 and TRBJ1-1, the complete variable domain reads DVKVTQSSRYLVKRTGEKVFLECVQDMDHENMFWYRQDPGLGLRLIYFSYDVKMKEKGDIPEGYSVSREKKERFSLILESASTNQTSMYLCASSLAQASTEAFFGQGTRLTVV.

The CDR3 loop is CASSVKGLAGHFEQYF. In DNA, the CDR3 is TGTGCCAGCAGTGTGAAGGGACTAGCGGGACACTTCGAGCAGTACTTC. The chain is built from TRBV25-1 and TRBJ2-7, with TRBD2 matching 13 bases. Looked up from germline, CDR1 is MGHDK and CDR2 is SYGVNS. J gave up 6 bases and V 4 bases, and 9 bases lay outside the gene matches. The CDR3 is 16 amino acids.

Written as DNA, the CDR3 is TGTGCCATCAGTCCCCGGGACTCTTCCGTCGATACGCAGTATTTT. As protein: CAISPRDSSVDTQYF. The chain is built from TRBV10-3 and TRBJ2-3; D possibly corresponds to TRBD2 (6 bases). The germline CDR1 and CDR2 sequences are ENHRY and SYGVKD. V was pared by 5 bases and J by 6 bases, with 18 bases between. The CDR3 length is 15 residues.

The V gene is TRBV5-1, the J gene TRBJ1-1; 8 nucleotides agree with TRBD1. Trimming took 9 bases from V and 4 from J; bases not matched to a gene: 11. The CDR3 is 14 amino acids. Germline CDR1 and CDR2: SGHRS and YFSETQ. Here the CDR3 DNA reads TGCGCCACGGCCCAGGGGGCTGGGGGCACTGAAGCTTTCTTT. Its protein product is CATAQGAGGTEAFF.

The chain employs TRBV13 and TRBJ2-7; the match to TRBD1 covers 8 bases. The germline V gene encodes CDR1 PRHDT and CDR2 FYEKMQ (reference sequence). The CDR3 spans 12 residues. The V segment lost 5 bases and the J segment 5 bases; nucleotides outside the gene matches: 2. As DNA, the CDR3 is TGTGCCAGCAGCCCACAGGGGGACGAGCAGTACTTC. Protein: CASSPQGDEQYF.

The chain is built from TRBV10-2 and TRBJ2-2; D uncertain. This CDR3 is 15 amino acids long. CDR1 is WSHSY and CDR2 is SAAADI in the germline V gene. Deletions cut 2 bases from V and 0 bases from J, with 7 bases between. The CDR3 DNA sequence: TGCGCCAGCAGTGAGCGGGTTTCGAACACCGGGGAGCTGTTTTTT. Protein: CASSERVSNTGELFF.

This clone has a single count. The rearrangement joins TRBV28 to TRBJ2-5; D perhaps matches TRBD2 (5 bases). Per the germline V gene, CDR1 is MDHEN and CDR2 is SYDVKM. This CDR3 has 14 amino acids. V was shortened by 1 base and J by 5 bases, with 11 bases between the two germline ends. The CDR3 loop is CASSLFGSWETQYF. CDR3 nucleotide sequence: TGTGCCAGCAGTTTATTTGGGAGTTGGGAGACCCAGTACTTC.

The chain is built from TRBV28 and TRBJ2-7; TRBD1 is a possible D gene (5 bases). The germline V gene encodes CDR1 MDHEN and CDR2 SYDVKM. V lost 8 bases and J lost 2, with 16 bases in between. The CDR3 length is 14 residues. CDR3 bases: TGTGCCAGCTCTTCTAACAGGCGCACCTACGAGCAGTACTTC. This translates into CASSSNRRTYEQYF. Filled out from reference TRBV28 and TRBJ2-7, the complete variable domain reads DVKVTQSSRYLVKRTGEKVFLECVQDMDHENMFWYRQDPGLGLRLIYFSYDVKMKEKGDIPEGYSVSREKKERFSLILESASTNQTSMYLCASSSNRRTYEQYFGPGTRLTVT.

The genes are TRBV2 and TRBJ2-7; D might be TRBD1 (5 bases). CDR1 SNHLY and CDR2 FYNNEI come from the germline V gene. Between the trimmed V and J ends, which lost 4 bases and 9 bases, there was a span of 16 bases. The CDR3 is made up of 13 amino acids. The CDR3 loop is CASSGGPSYSQYF. In DNA form, the CDR3 reads TGTGCCAGCAGTGGGGGCCCATCTTATTCGCAGTACTTC.

The chain carries TRBV5-6 and TRBJ2-3; D not certain. V was shortened by 0 bases and J by 0 bases, with 11 bases between the two germline ends. CDR1 and CDR2 from the germline V gene are SGHDT and YYEEEE. The CDR3 has 16 residues. The CDR3 here is CASSLAGQYSTDTQYF. The CDR3 DNA follows: TGTGCCAGCAGCTTGGCAGGCCAATATAGCACAGATACGCAGTATTTT.

In the case of this clone: Other DNA sequences in the sample encode the same CDR3. This chain links TRBV19 with TRBJ1-1; D possibly corresponds to TRBD1 (5 bases). The V and J ends lost 3 bases and 4 bases respectively, with 12 bases between them. The CDR3 extends over 14 amino acids. Per the germline V gene, CDR1 is LNHDA and CDR2 is SQIVND (reference sequence). CDR3 protein: CASSIGGRGTEAFF. Written as DNA, the CDR3 is TGTGCCAGTAGTATTGGAGGGAGGGGCACTGAAGCTTTCTTT.

The V and J genes are TRBV2 and TRBJ2-1; 10 nucleotides line up with TRBD1. Trimming at V came to 5 bases and at J to 4 bases, leaving 5 bases not matched to a gene. The CDR3 is 15 amino acids. In germline, CDR1 is SNHLY, CDR2 FYNNEI. The CDR3 spells CASSPTGGDYNEQFF. The CDR3, as DNA: TGTGCCAGCAGTCCGACAGGGGGCGATTACAATGAGCAGTTCTTC.

This sequence joins TRBV30 and TRBJ2-1; 11 nucleotides match TRBD1. Trimming took 3 bases from V and 13 from J; bases not matched to a gene: 2. This CDR3 spans 11 amino acids. Germline V gene sequence: CDR1 GTSNPN, CDR2 SVGIG (reference sequence). The CDR3, as DNA: TGTGCCTGGAGCGGACAGGGGGCTCAGTTCTTC. This gives the protein CAWSGQGAQFF.

V is TRBV5-1 and J is TRBJ2-7; the D is unclear. CDR1 is SGHRS, CDR2 YFSETQ, per germline. The CDR3 has 13 amino acids. Trimming took off 4 bases at V and 0 bases at J, with 8 bases between the two ends. The CDR3 protein is CASSPAGSYEQYF. CDR3 bases: TGCGCCAGCAGCCCGGCAGGCTCCTACGAGCAGTACTTC.

This chain links TRBV3-1 (or the pseudogene TRBV3-2) with TRBJ2-3, with D perhaps matching TRBD2 (6 bases). From germline, CDR1 is LGHDT and CDR2 YNNKEL (reference sequence). V was cut by 4 bases and J by 15 bases, with 20 bases left in between. The CDR3 has 13 residues. The CDR3 region is CASSPGPGLHPYF. The CDR3 DNA sequence: TGTGCCAGCAGCCCCGGGCCGGGACTCCATCCCTATTTT.

V gene TRBV4-1 combines with J gene TRBJ2-5; possibly TRBD2 for D (5 bases). V shed 4 bases and J shed 4 bases, with 10 bases lying between them. The CDR3 runs 13 residues. The V gene's germline CDR1 is MGHRA and CDR2 YSYEKL. CDR3 residues: CASSLLEGETQYF. CDR3 DNA: TGCGCCAGCAGCCTTTTAGAGGGAGAGACCCAGTACTTC.

This chain connects TRBV12-3 or TRBV12-4 to TRBJ1-1; no clear D gene. The CDR3 covers 13 residues. V lost 5 bases and J 0 bases, leaving 7 bases between the germline ends. The CDR3 reads CASSAGVNTEAFF. DNA for the CDR3: TGTGCCAGCAGTGCGGGAGTGAACACTGAAGCTTTCTTT.

The J gene is TRBJ1-1, the V gene TRBV29-1; D gene uncertain. CDR3 size: 15 residues. The germline V gene has CDR1 SQVTM and CDR2 ANQGSEA. The V and J ends lost 0 bases and 7 bases respectively, with 18 bases between them. CDR3 region: CSVEDLDEVEFEAFF. The DNA of the CDR3 is TGCAGCGTTGAAGATCTTGACGAGGTGGAGTTTGAAGCTTTCTTT.

The chain is built from TRBV7-3 and TRBJ2-7; D uncertain. The V end was cut by 0 bases, the J end by 5 bases, with 8 bases between. This CDR3 comprises 13 residues. Germline V gives CDR1 SGHTA, CDR2 FQGTGA. The CDR3 reads CASSLTVEHEQYF. CDR3 bases: TGTGCCAGCAGCTTAACAGTCGAGCACGAGCAGTACTTC. Supplemented by reference TRBV7-3 and TRBJ2-7, the full variable domain reads GAGVSQTPSNKVTEKGKYVELRCDPISGHTALYWYRQSLGQGPEFLIYFQGTGAADDSGLPNDRFFAVRPEGSVSTLKIQRTERGDSAVYLCASSLTVEHEQYFGPGTRLTVT.